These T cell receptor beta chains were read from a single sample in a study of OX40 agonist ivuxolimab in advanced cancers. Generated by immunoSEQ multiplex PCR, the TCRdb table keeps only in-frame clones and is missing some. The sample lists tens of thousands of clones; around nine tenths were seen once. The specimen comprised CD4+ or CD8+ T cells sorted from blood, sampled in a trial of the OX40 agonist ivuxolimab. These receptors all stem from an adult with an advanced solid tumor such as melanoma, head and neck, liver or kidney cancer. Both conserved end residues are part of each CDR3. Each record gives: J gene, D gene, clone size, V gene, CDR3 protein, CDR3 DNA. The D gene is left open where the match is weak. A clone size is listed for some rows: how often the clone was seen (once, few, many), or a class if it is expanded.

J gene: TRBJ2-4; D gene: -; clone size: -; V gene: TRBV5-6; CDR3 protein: CASSPRERNIQYF; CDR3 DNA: TGTGCCAGCAGCCCCCGGGAGCGAAACATTCAGTACTTC
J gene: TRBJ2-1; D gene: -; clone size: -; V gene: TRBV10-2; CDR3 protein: CASSESIGLLWYNEQFF; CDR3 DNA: TGCGCCAGCAGTGAGTCTATAGGACTTTTGTGGTACAATGAGCAGTTCTTC
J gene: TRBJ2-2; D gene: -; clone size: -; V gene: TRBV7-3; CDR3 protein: CASSLTDTGELFF; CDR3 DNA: TGTGCCAGCAGCTTAACGGACACCGGGGAGCTGTTTTTT
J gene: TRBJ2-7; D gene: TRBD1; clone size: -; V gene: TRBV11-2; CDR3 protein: CASSPGTANPEQYF; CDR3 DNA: TGTGCCAGCAGCCCCGGGACAGCTAACCCCGAGCAGTACTTC
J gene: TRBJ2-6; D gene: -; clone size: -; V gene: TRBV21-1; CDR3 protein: CASSDPGIMSSGANVLTF; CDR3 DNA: TGTGCCAGCAGCGACCCGGGAATAATGAGCTCTGGGGCCAACGTCCTGACTTTC
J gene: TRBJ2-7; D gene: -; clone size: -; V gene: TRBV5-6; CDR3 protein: CASSWGLGEQYF; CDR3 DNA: TGTGCCAGCAGCTGGGGTCTGGGAGAGCAGTACTTC
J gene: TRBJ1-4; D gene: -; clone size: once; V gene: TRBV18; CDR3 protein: CASSPWGMRTNEKLFF; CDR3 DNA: TGTGCCAGCTCACCTTGGGGGATGAGAACTAATGAAAAACTGTTTTTT
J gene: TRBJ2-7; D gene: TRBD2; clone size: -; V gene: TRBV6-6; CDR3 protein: CASSSSRDYPLSEQYF; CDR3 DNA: TGTGCCAGCAGCTCCTCCCGGGACTATCCTTTGAGCGAGCAGTACTTC
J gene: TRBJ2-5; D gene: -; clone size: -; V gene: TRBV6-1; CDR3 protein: CASSEATQGQGETQYF; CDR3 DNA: TGTGCCAGCAGTGAAGCGACTCAGGGGCAGGGAGAGACCCAGTACTTC
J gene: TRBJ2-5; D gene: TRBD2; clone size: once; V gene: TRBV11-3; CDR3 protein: CASSLEAAGVGETQYF; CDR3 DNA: TGTGCCAGCAGCTTAGAAGCGGCGGGAGTCGGGGAGACCCAGTACTTC
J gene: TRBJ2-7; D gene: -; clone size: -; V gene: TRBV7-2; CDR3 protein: CASSPKKHVYEQYF; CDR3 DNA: TGTGCCAGCAGCCCTAAAAAACACGTCTACGAGCAGTACTTC
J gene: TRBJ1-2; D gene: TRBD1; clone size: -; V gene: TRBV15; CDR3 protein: CATSRDLNRGYGYTF; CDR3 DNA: TGTGCCACCAGCAGAGATCTAAACAGGGGCTATGGCTACACCTTC
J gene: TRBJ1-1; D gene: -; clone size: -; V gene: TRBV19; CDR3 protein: CASSIDWSGEAFF; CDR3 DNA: TGTGCCAGTAGTATTGACTGGTCGGGTGAAGCTTTCTTT
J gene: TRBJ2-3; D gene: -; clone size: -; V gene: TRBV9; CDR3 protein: CASSSWGYLTDTQYF; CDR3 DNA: TGTGCCAGCAGCTCGTGGGGCTACCTCACAGATACGCAGTATTTT
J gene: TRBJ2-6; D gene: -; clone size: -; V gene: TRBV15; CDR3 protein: CATSGHSSGANVLTF; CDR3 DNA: TGTGCCACCAGCGGGCACAGCTCTGGGGCCAACGTCCTGACTTTC
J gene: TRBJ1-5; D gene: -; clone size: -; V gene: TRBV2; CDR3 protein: CASSFDHSNQPQHF; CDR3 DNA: TGTGCCAGCAGTTTCGACCATAGCAATCAGCCCCAGCATTTT
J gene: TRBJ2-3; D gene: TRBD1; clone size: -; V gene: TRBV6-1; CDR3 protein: CASSGQVITDTQYF; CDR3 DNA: TGTGCCAGCAGCGGACAGGTGATCACAGATACGCAGTATTTT